These 3 T cell receptor beta chains originate from one sample sequenced in a study of response to subunit inactivated influenza vaccine. TCRdb redid the calling of the RT-PCR reads with MiXCR, one entry per CDR3 protein. This sample yields 450,000 to 600,000 distinct CDR3 sequences, of which approximately 7.3% are seen a single time; over 10% belongs to the top ten. Sequencing was performed on PBMCs from blood, taken less than 30 months after vaccination. These receptors all stem from a man between 50 and 75 years old who received an inactivated influenza vaccine.

The genes are TRBV25-1 and TRBJ1-4; the D gene is possibly TRBD1 (5 bases). Germline values: CDR1 MGHDK, CDR2 SYGVNS. Deletions cut 4 bases from V and 3 bases from J, with 12 bases between. This CDR3 is 15 amino acids long. The CDR3 reads CASSVPGGSNEKLFF. In DNA form, the CDR3 reads TGTGCCAGCAGTGTACCGGGGGGGTCTAATGAAAAACTGTTTTTT.

This clonotype was observed a handful of times. The rearrangement links TRBV6-6 to TRBJ2-7; 9 bases fit TRBD2. The CDR3 totals 13 residues. In germline, CDR1 is MNHNY, CDR2 SVGAGI (reference sequence). The J segment lost 11 bases and the V segment lost 1 base, leaving 6 bases of the junction unmatched. CDR3 protein: CASSYYEGGREYF. The CDR3 nucleotides are TGTGCCAGCAGTTACTATGAAGGCGGGAGGGAGTACTTC.

This clonotype occurred a few times. The rearrangement uses TRBV18 and TRBJ2-5, with D perhaps TRBD1 (7 bases). V lost 0 bases and J 7 bases, leaving 15 bases between the germline ends. There are 15 residues in the CDR3. Germline CDR1 is KGHSH and CDR2 is LQKENI. The CDR3 protein is CASSPPSRQGGTQYF. CDR3 nucleotides: TGTGCCAGCTCACCACCGTCCCGACAGGGAGGGACCCAGTACTTC.